These 8 T cell receptor beta chains share one sample of origin, sequenced in a study of blood T cell repertoires in COVID-19. Produced via immunoSEQ multiplex PCR; TCRdb's table is partial and in-frame only. The sample includes around 200,000 clones, over 75% of them seen just once. The sequenced sample consisted of peripheral blood. The receptors derive from a human donor with active or convalescent COVID-19. The donor label of this sample is uncertain.

J is TRBJ2-5 and V is TRBV9, with 12 bases aligning to TRBD2. This CDR3 has 17 residues. Germline V gene data show CDR1 as SGDLS and CDR2 as YYNGEE. Trimming removed 3 bases from V and 0 bases from J; junction bases left unmatched: 6. The CDR3 sequence: CASSGRTSGMYQETQYF. CDR3 sequence (DNA): TGTGCCAGCAGCGGGCGGACTAGCGGGATGTACCAAGAGACCCAGTACTTC.

The V gene is TRBV7-3, the J gene TRBJ2-1; D perhaps matches TRBD2 (6 bases). CDR3 length equals 18 residues. The germline V gene encodes CDR1 SGHTA and CDR2 FQGTGA. V lost 5 bases to trimming and J lost 6 bases, with 26 bases between them. The CDR3 is CASSLGATGTLEGNEQFF. The CDR3 DNA sequence: TGTGCCAGCAGCCTAGGGGCAACCGGGACTCTGGAGGGCAATGAGCAGTTCTTC. The full variable domain, with the rest looked up from reference TRBV7-3 and TRBJ2-1, is GAGVSQTPSNKVTEKGKYVELRCDPISGHTALYWYRQSLGQGPEFLIYFQGTGAADDSGLPNDRFFAVRPEGSVSTLKIQRTERGDSAVYLCASSLGATGTLEGNEQFFGPGTRLTVL.

J is TRBJ1-6 and V is TRBV11-2; 8 nucleotides agree with TRBD1. The trim removed 5 bases at V and 7 bases at J, leaving 10 bases unmatched. CDR1 and CDR2 from the germline V gene are SGHAT and FQNNGV. The CDR3 runs to 16 residues. The CDR3 reads CASSASQGAGNSPLHF. CDR3 DNA: TGTGCCAGCAGCGCAAGCCAGGGGGCGGGAAATTCACCCCTCCACTTT.

The chain couples TRBV18 to TRBJ2-7, with D possibly TRBD2 on 5 matching bases. CDR1 and CDR2 from the germline V gene are KGHSH and LQKENI. The CDR3 consists of 15 residues. The V end lost 1 base, the J end lost 4 bases, and 14 bases lay between the germline ends. CDR3 in amino acids: CASSPQASSQYEQYF. The CDR3 DNA reads as TGTGCCAGCTCACCACAGGCTAGCAGTCAATACGAGCAGTACTTC. Drawing the rest from reference TRBV18 and TRBJ2-7, the complete variable domain is NAGVMQNPRHLVRRRGQEARLRCSPMKGHSHVYWYRQLPEEGLKFMVYLQKENIIDESGMPKERFSAEFPKEGPSILRIQQVVRGDSAAYFCASSPQASSQYEQYFGPGTRLTVT.

The chain couples TRBV19 to TRBJ2-7; 15 bases fit TRBD2. The germline V gene encodes CDR1 LNHDA and CDR2 SQIVND (reference sequence). Trimming at V came to 4 bases and at J to 0 bases, leaving 7 bases not matched to a gene. The CDR3 contains 18 residues. CDR3 nucleotide sequence: TGTGCCAGTAGTACGGGACTAGCGGGGGGCCGTGCCTCCTACGAGCAGTACTTC. It codes for CASSTGLAGGRASYEQYF.

The chain links TRBV5-1 to TRBJ1-1; D call uncertain. The CDR3 has 15 residues. Germline V CDR1 and CDR2: SGHRS, YFSETQ. V lost 0 bases to trimming and J lost 2 bases, with 11 bases between them. Written as DNA, the CDR3 is TGCGCCAGCAGCTTGGAGCGGACGATAAACACTGAAGCTTTCTTT. Its translation is CASSLERTINTEAFF.

The V gene is TRBV29-1, the J gene TRBJ1-1, with no clear D. With 4 bases removed from V and 0 bases from J, the gap between germline ends came to 9 bases. The CDR3 runs 13 residues. The V gene's germline CDR1 is SQVTM and CDR2 ANQGSEA. In DNA, the CDR3 is TGCAGCGTTGCGAGGGTCCTGAACACTGAAGCTTTCTTT. Protein: CSVARVLNTEAFF.

The rearrangement uses TRBV20-1 and TRBJ1-6; no firm D call. V was cut by 3 bases and J by 10 bases, with 13 bases left in between. The CDR3 runs 13 residues. Germline loops: CDR1 DFQATT, CDR2 SNEGSKA (reference sequence). The CDR3 reads CSASPGFESPLHF. The CDR3 bases are TGCAGTGCTAGTCCGGGTTTTGAATCACCCCTCCACTTT.